The 22 T cell receptor beta chains listed next were all sequenced from one sample in a study of cytomegalovirus exposure and HLA in healthy donors. Sequencing used immunoSEQ multiplex PCR; TCRdb keeps in-frame clones, though not all of them. The sample yields about 250,000 clones, roughly 90% seen once. The sequenced material came from PBMCs. The receptor set was obtained from a man between 18 and 29 years old in good health and CMV-seropositive.

This sequence joins TRBV5-4 and TRBJ2-6; D is unclear. Trimming shortened V by 5 bases and J by 0 bases, and 12 bases separated the two germline ends. CDR3 length: 16 residues. Per germline, CDR1 SGHNT and CDR2 YYREEE (reference sequence). CDR3 loop: CASSWGRSSGANVLTF. Here the CDR3 DNA reads TGTGCCAGCAGTTGGGGTCGCTCCTCTGGGGCCAACGTCCTGACTTTC.

This clone has only a few counts. The chain uses TRBV6-6 and TRBJ1-1; no reliable D call. The CDR3 is 12 residues long. Deletions cut 2 bases from V and 8 bases from J, with 9 bases between. Germline CDR1 MNHNY, CDR2 SVGAGI (reference sequence). As DNA, the CDR3 is TGTGCCAGCAGTTACCTGGGCTTCGAAGCTTTCTTT. Its translation is CASSYLGFEAFF.

J is TRBJ2-3 and V is TRBV7-9, with unresolved D. Trimming removed 5 bases from V and 4 bases from J, with 13 bases in between. This CDR3 comprises 14 residues. Germline V gives CDR1 SEHNR, CDR2 FQNEAQ (reference sequence). This CDR3 is CASSRDRNSDTQYF. CDR3 nucleotide sequence: TGTGCCAGCAGCCGCGATAGAAACTCAGATACGCAGTATTTT.

This chain connects TRBV2 to TRBJ2-7, with D possibly TRBD1 on 5 matching bases. This CDR3 region has 15 residues. Deletions cut 1 base from V and 6 bases from J, with 16 bases between. Germline loops: CDR1 SNHLY, CDR2 FYNNEI. The CDR3 region is CASSEGTLSPSEQYF. DNA for the CDR3: TGTGCCAGCAGTGAAGGGACACTTTCTCCCTCCGAGCAGTACTTC.

This chain connects TRBV19 to TRBJ2-7; D is possibly TRBD2 (5 bases). There are 13 residues in the CDR3. Trimming removed 7 bases from V and 5 bases from J, with 15 bases in between. Germline V CDR1 and CDR2: LNHDA, SQIVND (reference sequence). DNA of the CDR3: TGTGCCAGTACCCCGGGGTTCAGCCACGAGCAGTACTTC. Translating it yields CASTPGFSHEQYF.

This rearrangement joins TRBV5-5 to TRBJ2-7; a possible D gene is TRBD1 (6 bases). The germline V gene encodes CDR1 SGHKS and CDR2 YYEKEE (reference sequence). Deletions cut 3 bases from V and 2 bases from J, with 18 bases between. The CDR3 runs 16 residues. The chain's CDR3 is CASSSWVETGAYEQYF. CDR3 nucleotide sequence: TGTGCCAGCAGCTCGTGGGTGGAGACAGGAGCCTACGAGCAGTACTTC.

This clone was found once. The J gene is TRBJ1-2, the V gene TRBV27, with TRBD1 matching over 8 bases. Per germline, CDR1 MNHEY and CDR2 SMNVEV (reference sequence). V lost 1 base and J lost 5; bases outside the gene matches: 3. The CDR3 is 14 residues long. The CDR3 DNA reads as TGTGCCAGCAGTTTATACCGGACAGGGTATGGCTACACCTTC. It encodes CASSLYRTGYGYTF.

This clone has just one count. The V gene is TRBV6-1, the J gene TRBJ1-1, with TRBD1 identical over 7 bases. Trimming took 6 bases from V and 1 from J; bases not matched to a gene: 5. CDR3 length: 14 amino acids. Germline values: CDR1 MNHNS, CDR2 SASEGT. The CDR3 sequence is CASSPGQTNTEAFF. The CDR3 DNA follows: TGTGCCAGCAGCCCGGGACAGACGAACACTGAAGCTTTCTTT.

The chain uses TRBV5-1 and TRBJ1-3; no clear D gene. Germline values: CDR1 SGHRS, CDR2 YFSETQ. With 7 bases removed from V and 0 bases from J, the gap between germline ends came to 11 bases. This CDR3 comprises 14 residues. The CDR3 nucleotides read TGCGCCAGCCGAAAGGAGAGCTCTGGAAACACCATATATTTT. Translation: CASRKESSGNTIYF.

Remarks on this clone: Within the sample, other DNA sequences also encode this same CDR3. The chain links TRBV25-1 to TRBJ2-7, with no clear D. The V and J ends lost 3 bases and 4 bases respectively, with 4 bases between them. In germline, CDR1 is MGHDK, CDR2 SYGVNS. The CDR3 consists of 11 residues. This chain's CDR3 is CASSDFYEQYF. CDR3 nucleotides: TGTGCCAGCAGTGATTTTTACGAGCAGTACTTC.

The chain uses TRBV10-3 and TRBJ2-7; D remains unclear. Trimming removed 0 bases from V and 7 bases from J, with 10 bases in between. Germline V CDR1 and CDR2: ENHRY, SYGVKD. The CDR3 has 13 residues. The DNA of the CDR3 is TGTGCCATCAGTGAGTCACCGTTCGGGGAGCAGTACTTC. It yields the protein CAISESPFGEQYF.

This clone showed up just a few times. The chain employs TRBV5-1 and TRBJ2-5; D gene ambiguous. There are 13 residues in the CDR3. Trimming took off 0 bases at V and 7 bases at J, with 10 bases between the two ends. Germline V gene data show CDR1 as SGHRS and CDR2 as YFSETQ. CDR3 in amino acids: CASSLDTPGTQYF. CDR3 sequence (DNA): TGCGCCAGCAGCTTGGACACCCCGGGGACCCAGTACTTC.

This clone was seen once. This chain links TRBV2 with TRBJ2-1; 7 positions match TRBD1. V lost 5 bases to trimming and J lost 0 bases; unmatched junction nucleotides: 4. Germline-derived CDR1 and CDR2 are SNHLY and FYNNEI. CDR3 length equals 15 residues. The CDR3, as DNA: TGTGCCAGCAGTCCGACAGGGCCCTCCTACAATGAGCAGTTCTTC. Its protein product is CASSPTGPSYNEQFF.

The table lists this clone with a few counts. The rearrangement links TRBV5-4 to TRBJ2-1; D uncertain. The V end lost 4 bases, the J end lost 8 bases, and 22 bases lay between the germline ends. The V gene's germline CDR1 is SGHNT and CDR2 YYREEE (reference sequence). The CDR3 has 16 residues. The CDR3: CASSPDASRVGDEQFF. The CDR3 nucleotides read TGTGCCAGCAGCCCTGATGCTTCTAGAGTTGGCGATGAGCAGTTCTTC. Full variable domain (rest looked up from reference TRBV5-4 and TRBJ2-1): ETGVTQSPTHLIKTRGQQVTLRCSSQSGHNTVSWYQQALGQGPQFIFQYYREEENGRGNFPPRFSGLQFPNYSSELNVNALELDDSALYLCASSPDASRVGDEQFFGPGTRLTVL.

This chain joins TRBV6-1 and TRBJ1-2; 9 nucleotides agree with TRBD1. There are 16 residues in the CDR3. Germline loops: CDR1 MNHNS, CDR2 SASEGT. Trimming removed 0 bases from V and 5 bases from J; junction bases left unmatched: 7. CDR3 bases: TGTGCCAGCAGTGAAGCTTGGATGGGACAGGGTTATGGCTACACCTTC. Residues: CASSEAWMGQGYGYTF.

This chain links TRBV6-5 with TRBJ2-1, with D maybe TRBD1 (6 bases). The CDR3 loop spans 11 amino acids. The germline V and J ends were trimmed by 5 bases and 13 bases, with 12 bases remaining between them. CDR1 is MNHEY and CDR2 is SVGAGI in the germline V gene. DNA for the CDR3: TGTGCCAGCAGTGAAGTAGGGGGACAGTTCTTC. This sequence encodes CASSEVGGQFF.

This sequence joins TRBV28 and TRBJ2-4, with D unresolved. Germline values: CDR1 MDHEN, CDR2 SYDVKM. Trimming stripped 8 bases from V and 6 bases from J, with 20 bases between. The CDR3 runs to 15 residues. Here the CDR3 reads CASLNRVLKTNIQYF. DNA of the CDR3: TGTGCCAGCCTTAACCGGGTCCTTAAAACAAACATTCAGTACTTC.

This chain connects TRBV5-1 to TRBJ2-7; D gene unclear. The CDR3 is 16 amino acids. V lost 1 base to trimming and J lost 1 base, with 15 bases between them. Germline CDR1 SGHRS, CDR2 YFSETQ. This chain's CDR3 is CASSLFGLTSSYEQYF. The CDR3 DNA reads as TGCGCCAGCAGCTTGTTCGGCCTAACGAGTTCCTACGAGCAGTACTTC.

This chain uses TRBV6-1 with TRBJ1-1; unclear D gene. The germline V gene encodes CDR1 MNHNS and CDR2 SASEGT. Between the trimmed V and J ends, which lost 2 bases and 7 bases, there was a span of 14 bases. This CDR3 region has 14 residues. This chain's CDR3 is CASSEMGLAFEAFF. In nucleotides, the CDR3 is TGTGCCAGCAGTGAAATGGGGTTAGCTTTTGAAGCTTTCTTT.

This clone appeared a single time. The chain joins TRBV19 to TRBJ1-3, with TRBD1 identical over 8 bases. This CDR3 has 14 residues. Germline values: CDR1 LNHDA, CDR2 SQIVND (reference sequence). Trimming took 6 bases from V and 2 from J; bases not matched to a gene: 3. The CDR3: CASSLTGAGNTIYF. DNA for the CDR3: TGTGCCAGTAGCCTGACAGGGGCTGGAAACACCATATATTTT.

The chain uses TRBV29-1 and TRBJ2-5, with D unresolved. Trimming took off 6 bases at V and 2 bases at J, with 10 bases between the two ends. This CDR3 region has 12 residues. CDR1 and CDR2 from the germline V gene are SQVTM and ANQGSEA. CDR3 residues: CSVGFSQETQYF. In DNA, the CDR3 is TGCAGCGTCGGGTTCTCGCAAGAGACCCAGTACTTC.

This clone has a handful of counts. The V call is TRBV4-1, the J call TRBJ1-1; no firm D call. V was pared by 1 base and J by 4 bases, with 16 bases between. The germline CDR1 and CDR2 sequences are MGHRA and YSYEKL. CDR3 size: 16 residues. Here the CDR3 DNA reads TGCGCCAGCAGCCAAGGTCGTGAGGGCTTGGGCACTGAAGCTTTCTTT. It is translated as CASSQGREGLGTEAFF.